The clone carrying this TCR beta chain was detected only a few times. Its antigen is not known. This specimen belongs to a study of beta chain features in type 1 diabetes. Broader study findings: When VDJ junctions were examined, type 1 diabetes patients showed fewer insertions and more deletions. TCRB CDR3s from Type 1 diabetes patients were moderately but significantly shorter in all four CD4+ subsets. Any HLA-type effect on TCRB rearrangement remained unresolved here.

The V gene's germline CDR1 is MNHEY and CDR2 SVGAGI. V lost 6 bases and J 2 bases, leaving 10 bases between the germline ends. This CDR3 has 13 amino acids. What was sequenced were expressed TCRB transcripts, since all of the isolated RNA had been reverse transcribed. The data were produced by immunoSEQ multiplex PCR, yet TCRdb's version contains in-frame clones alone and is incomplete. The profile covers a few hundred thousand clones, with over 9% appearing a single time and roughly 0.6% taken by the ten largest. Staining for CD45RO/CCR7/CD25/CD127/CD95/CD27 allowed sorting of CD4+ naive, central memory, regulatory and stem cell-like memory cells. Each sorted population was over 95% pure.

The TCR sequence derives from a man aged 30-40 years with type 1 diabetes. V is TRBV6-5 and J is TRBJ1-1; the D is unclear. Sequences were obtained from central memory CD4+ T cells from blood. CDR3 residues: CASSLPRNTEAFF. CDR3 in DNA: TGTGCCAGCAGCCTCCCGCGAAACACTGAAGCTTTCTTT.